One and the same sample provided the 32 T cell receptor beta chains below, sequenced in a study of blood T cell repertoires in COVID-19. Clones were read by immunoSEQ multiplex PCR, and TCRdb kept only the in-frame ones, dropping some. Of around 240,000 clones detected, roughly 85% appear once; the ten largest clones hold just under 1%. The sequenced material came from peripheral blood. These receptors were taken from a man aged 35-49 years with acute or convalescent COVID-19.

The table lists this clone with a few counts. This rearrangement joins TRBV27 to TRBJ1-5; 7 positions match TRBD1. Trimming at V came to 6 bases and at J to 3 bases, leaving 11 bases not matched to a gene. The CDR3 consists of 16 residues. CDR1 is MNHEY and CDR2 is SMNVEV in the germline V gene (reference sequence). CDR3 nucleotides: TGTGCCAGCAGCTCGACGTCCGGGACAGCCAATCAGCCCCAGCATTTT. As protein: CASSSTSGTANQPQHF.

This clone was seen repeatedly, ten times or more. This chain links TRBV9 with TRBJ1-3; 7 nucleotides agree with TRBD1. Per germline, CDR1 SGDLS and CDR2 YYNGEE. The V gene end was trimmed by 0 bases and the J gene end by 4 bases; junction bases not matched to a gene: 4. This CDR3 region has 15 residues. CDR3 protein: CASSVEGAYGNTIYF. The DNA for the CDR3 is TGTGCCAGCAGCGTAGAGGGGGCGTACGGAAACACCATATATTTT.

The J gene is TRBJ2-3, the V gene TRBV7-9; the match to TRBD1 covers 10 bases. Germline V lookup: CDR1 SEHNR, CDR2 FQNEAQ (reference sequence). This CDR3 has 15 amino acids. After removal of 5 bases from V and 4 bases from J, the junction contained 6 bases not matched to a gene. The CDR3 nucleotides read TGTGCCAGCAGCCTGGGACAGGGGATTGCAGATACGCAGTATTTT. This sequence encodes CASSLGQGIADTQYF.

The CDR3 coding sequence is TGTGCCAGCAGCGGAGAAGGACAGGGGAATTCACCCCTCCACTTT. This translates into CASSGEGQGNSPLHF. The V call is TRBV11-2, the J call TRBJ1-6; TRBD1 agrees at 9 bases. V lost 5 bases to trimming and J lost 7 bases; unmatched junction nucleotides: 6. Germline V CDR1 and CDR2: SGHAT, FQNNGV. The CDR3 is made up of 15 amino acids.

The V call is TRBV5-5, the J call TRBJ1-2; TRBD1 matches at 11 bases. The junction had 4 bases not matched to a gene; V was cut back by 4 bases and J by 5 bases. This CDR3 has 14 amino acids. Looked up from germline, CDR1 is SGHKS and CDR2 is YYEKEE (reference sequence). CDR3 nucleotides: TGTGCCAGCAGCGGGACAGGGGGTTGGTATGGCTACACCTTC. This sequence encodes CASSGTGGWYGYTF. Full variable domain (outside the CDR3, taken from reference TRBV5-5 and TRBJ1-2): DAGVTQSPTHLIKTRGQQVTLRCSPISGHKSVSWYQQVLGQGPQFIFQYYEKEERGRGNFPDRFSARQFPNYSSELNVNALLLGDSALYLCASSGTGGWYGYTFGSGTRLTVV.

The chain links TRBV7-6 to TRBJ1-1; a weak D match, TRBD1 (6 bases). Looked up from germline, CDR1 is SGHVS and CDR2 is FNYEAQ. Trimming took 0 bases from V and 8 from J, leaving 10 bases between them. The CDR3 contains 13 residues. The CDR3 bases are TGTGCCAGCAGCTTAGCATCGCAGGGGGAAGCTTTCTTT. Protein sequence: CASSLASQGEAFF.

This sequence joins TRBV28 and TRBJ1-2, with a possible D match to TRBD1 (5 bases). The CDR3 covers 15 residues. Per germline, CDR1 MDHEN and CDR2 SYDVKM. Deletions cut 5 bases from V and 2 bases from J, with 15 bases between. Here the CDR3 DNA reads TGTGCCAGCAGTACCCCAGGGTCGGCCAACTATGGCTACACCTTC. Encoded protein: CASSTPGSANYGYTF.

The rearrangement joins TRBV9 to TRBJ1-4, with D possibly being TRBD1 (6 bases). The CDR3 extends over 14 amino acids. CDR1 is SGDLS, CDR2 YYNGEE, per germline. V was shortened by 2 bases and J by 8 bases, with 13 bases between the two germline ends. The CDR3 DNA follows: TGTGCCAGCAGCGTTGGGGGCGCTGGGGAAAAACTGTTTTTT. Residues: CASSVGGAGEKLFF.

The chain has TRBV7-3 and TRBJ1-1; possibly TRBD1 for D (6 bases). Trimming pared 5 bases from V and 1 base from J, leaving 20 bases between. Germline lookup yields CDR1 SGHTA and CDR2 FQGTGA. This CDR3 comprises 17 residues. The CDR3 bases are TGTGCCAGCAGCCCGCCGCGACGTGGACAGCCGAACACTGAAGCTTTCTTT. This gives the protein CASSPPRRGQPNTEAFF.

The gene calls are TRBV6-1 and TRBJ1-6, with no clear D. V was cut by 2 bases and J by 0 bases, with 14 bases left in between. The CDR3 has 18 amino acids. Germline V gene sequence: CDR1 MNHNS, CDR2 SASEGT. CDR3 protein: CASSEYGGFSSYNSPLHF. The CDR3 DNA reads TGTGCCAGCAGTGAATATGGAGGTTTCAGCTCCTATAATTCACCCCTCCACTTT.

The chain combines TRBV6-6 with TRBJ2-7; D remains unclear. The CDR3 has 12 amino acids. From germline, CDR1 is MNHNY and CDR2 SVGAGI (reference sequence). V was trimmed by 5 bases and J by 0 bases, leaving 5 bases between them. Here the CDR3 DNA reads TGTGCCAGCAGTGTTAGCTCCTACGAGCAGTACTTC. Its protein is CASSVSSYEQYF.

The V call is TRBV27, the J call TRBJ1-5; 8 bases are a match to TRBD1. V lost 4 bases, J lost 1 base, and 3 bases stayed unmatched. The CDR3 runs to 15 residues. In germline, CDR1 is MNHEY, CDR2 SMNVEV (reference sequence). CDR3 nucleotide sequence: TGTGCCAGCAGTTGGCAGGGGGCAAGCAATCAGCCCCAGCATTTT. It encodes CASSWQGASNQPQHF.

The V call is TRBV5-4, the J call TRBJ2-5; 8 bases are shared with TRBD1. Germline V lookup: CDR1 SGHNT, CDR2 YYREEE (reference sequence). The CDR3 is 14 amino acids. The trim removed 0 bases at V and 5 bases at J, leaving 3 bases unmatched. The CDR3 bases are TGTGCCAGCAGCTTGGATGCAGGGGGCGAGACCCAGTACTTC. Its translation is CASSLDAGGETQYF.

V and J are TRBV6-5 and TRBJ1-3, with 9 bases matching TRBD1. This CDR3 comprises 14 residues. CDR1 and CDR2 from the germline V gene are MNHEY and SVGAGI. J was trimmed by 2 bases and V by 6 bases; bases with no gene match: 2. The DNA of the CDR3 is TGTGCCAGCAGACGGACAGGGGCTGGAAACACCATATATTTT. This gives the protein CASRRTGAGNTIYF.

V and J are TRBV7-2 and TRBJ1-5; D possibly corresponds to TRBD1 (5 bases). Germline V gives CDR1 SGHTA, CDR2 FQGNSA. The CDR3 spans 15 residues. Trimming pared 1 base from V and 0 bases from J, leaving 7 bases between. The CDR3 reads CASSLGQISNQPQHF. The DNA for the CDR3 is TGTGCCAGCAGCTTAGGACAGATTAGCAATCAGCCCCAGCATTTT.

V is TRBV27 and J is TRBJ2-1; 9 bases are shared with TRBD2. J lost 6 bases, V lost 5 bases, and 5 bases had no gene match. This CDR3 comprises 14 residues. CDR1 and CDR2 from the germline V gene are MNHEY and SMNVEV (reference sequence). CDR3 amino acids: CASSLAGIPNEQFF. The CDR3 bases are TGTGCCAGCAGTCTAGCGGGGATACCCAATGAGCAGTTCTTC.

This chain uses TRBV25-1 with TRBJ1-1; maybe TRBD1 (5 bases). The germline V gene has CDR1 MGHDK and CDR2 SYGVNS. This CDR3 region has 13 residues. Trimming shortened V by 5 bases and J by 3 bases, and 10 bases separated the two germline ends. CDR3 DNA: TGTGCCAGCAGTTCACGCAGGGACACTGAAGCTTTCTTT. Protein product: CASSSRRDTEAFF.

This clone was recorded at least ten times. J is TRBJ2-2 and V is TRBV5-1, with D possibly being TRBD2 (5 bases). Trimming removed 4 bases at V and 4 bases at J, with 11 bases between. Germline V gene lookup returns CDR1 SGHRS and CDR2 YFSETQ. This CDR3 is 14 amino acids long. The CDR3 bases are TGCGCCAGCAGCCCTGGACTCTTCACCGGGGAGCTGTTTTTT. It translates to CASSPGLFTGELFF.

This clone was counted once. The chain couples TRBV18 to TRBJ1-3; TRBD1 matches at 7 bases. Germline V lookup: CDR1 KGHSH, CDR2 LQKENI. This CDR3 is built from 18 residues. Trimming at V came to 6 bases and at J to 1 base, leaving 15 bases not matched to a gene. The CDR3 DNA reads TGTGCCAGCTCCACCGTTCCGGGACAGCGAACATCTGGAAACACCATATATTTT. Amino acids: CASSTVPGQRTSGNTIYF.

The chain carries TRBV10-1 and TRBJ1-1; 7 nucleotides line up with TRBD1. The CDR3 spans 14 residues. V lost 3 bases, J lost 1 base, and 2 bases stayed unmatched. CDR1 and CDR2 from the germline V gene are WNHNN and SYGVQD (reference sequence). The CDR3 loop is CASSEGGSNTEAFF. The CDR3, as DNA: TGCGCCAGCAGTGAAGGGGGCTCGAACACTGAAGCTTTCTTT.

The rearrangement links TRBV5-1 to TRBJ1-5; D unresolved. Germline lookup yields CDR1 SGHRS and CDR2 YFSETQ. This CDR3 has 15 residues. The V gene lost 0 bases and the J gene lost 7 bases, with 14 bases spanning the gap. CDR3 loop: CASSLEPGFNQPQHF. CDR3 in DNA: TGCGCCAGCAGCTTGGAGCCAGGATTTAACCAGCCCCAGCATTTT.

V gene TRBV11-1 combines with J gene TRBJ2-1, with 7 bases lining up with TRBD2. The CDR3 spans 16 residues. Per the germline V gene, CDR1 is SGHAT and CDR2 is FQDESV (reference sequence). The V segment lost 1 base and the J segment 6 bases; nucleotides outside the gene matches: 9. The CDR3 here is CASSLGPELASNEQFF. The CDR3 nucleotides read TGTGCCAGCAGCTTAGGCCCGGAACTAGCGTCCAATGAGCAGTTCTTC.

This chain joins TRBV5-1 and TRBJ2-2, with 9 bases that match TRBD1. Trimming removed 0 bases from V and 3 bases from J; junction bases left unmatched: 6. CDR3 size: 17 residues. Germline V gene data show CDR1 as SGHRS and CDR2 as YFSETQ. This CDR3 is CASSLDGDRVDTGELFF. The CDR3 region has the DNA TGCGCCAGCAGCTTGGATGGGGACAGGGTAGACACCGGGGAGCTGTTTTTT.

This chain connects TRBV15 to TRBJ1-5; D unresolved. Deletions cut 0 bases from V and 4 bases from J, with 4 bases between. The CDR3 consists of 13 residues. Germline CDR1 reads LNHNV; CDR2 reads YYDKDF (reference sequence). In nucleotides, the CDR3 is TGTGCCACCAGCAGAGACCAAAATCAGCCCCAGCATTTT. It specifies CATSRDQNQPQHF. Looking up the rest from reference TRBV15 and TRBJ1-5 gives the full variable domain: DAMVIQNPRYQVTQFGKPVTLSCSQTLNHNVMYWYQQKSSQAPKLLFHYYDKDFNNEADTPDNFQSRRPNTSFCFLDIRSPGLGDTAMYLCATSRDQNQPQHFGDGTRLSIL.

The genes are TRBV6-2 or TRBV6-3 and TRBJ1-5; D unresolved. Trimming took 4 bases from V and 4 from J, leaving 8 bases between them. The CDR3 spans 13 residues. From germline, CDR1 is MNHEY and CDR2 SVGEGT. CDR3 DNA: TGTGCCAGCAGTTCAGGCGTAAATCAGCCCCAGCATTTT. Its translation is CASSSGVNQPQHF.

The CDR3 sequence: CASSGGLETSPLHF. Written as DNA, the CDR3 is TGTGCCAGCAGCGGGGGACTGGAAACATCACCCCTCCACTTT. V gene TRBV7-2 combines with J gene TRBJ1-6; D might be TRBD1 (5 bases). Germline V gene sequence: CDR1 SGHTA, CDR2 FQGNSA. V lost 5 bases, J lost 10 bases, and 15 bases lay in between. The CDR3 consists of 14 residues.

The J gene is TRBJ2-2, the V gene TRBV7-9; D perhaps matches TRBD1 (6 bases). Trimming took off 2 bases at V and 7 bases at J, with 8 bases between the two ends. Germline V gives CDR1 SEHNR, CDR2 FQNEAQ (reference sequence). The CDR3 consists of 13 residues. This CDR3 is CASSLRGNGELFF. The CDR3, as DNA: TGTGCCAGCAGCTTAAGGGGGAACGGGGAGCTGTTTTTT.

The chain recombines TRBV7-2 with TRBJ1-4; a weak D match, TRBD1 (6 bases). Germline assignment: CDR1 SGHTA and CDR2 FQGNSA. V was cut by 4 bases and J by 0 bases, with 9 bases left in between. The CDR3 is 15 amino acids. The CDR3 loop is CASSSRTATNEKLFF. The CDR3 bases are TGTGCCAGCAGCTCTAGGACAGCAACTAATGAAAAACTGTTTTTT.

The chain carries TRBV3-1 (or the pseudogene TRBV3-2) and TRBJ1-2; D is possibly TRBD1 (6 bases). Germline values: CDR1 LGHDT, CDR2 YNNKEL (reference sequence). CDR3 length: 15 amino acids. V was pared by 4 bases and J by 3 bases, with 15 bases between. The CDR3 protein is CASSPRNQGYYGYTF. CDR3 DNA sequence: TGTGCCAGCAGCCCCAGAAACCAGGGGTACTATGGCTACACCTTC.

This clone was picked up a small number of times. DNA for the CDR3: TGTGCCAGCAGCTTACGCAGGGAGGCTCTGGCCCTCCACTTT. This gives the protein CASSLRREALALHF. The rearrangement uses TRBV11-2 and TRBJ1-6; D is possibly TRBD1 (5 bases). The CDR3 loop spans 14 amino acids. Looked up from germline, CDR1 is SGHAT and CDR2 is FQNNGV. Deletions cut 2 bases from V and 14 bases from J, with 16 bases between.

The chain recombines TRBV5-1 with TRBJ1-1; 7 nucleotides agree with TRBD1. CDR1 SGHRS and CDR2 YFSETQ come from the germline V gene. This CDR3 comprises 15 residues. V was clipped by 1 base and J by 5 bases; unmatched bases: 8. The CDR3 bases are TGCGCCAGCAGCTTGCACAGGGGTACGGGAACTGAAGCTTTCTTT. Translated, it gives CASSLHRGTGTEAFF.

CDR3 bases: TGTGCCAGCAGCCAAGATTCGGCAGGGCGCTATGGCTACACCTTC. Its protein product is CASSQDSAGRYGYTF. This sequence joins TRBV3-1 (or the pseudogene TRBV3-2) and TRBJ1-2; a weak D match, TRBD1 (5 bases). The CDR3 loop spans 15 amino acids. Trimming pared 0 bases from V and 4 bases from J, leaving 12 bases between. Germline CDR1 is LGHDT and CDR2 is YNNKEL (reference sequence).